The clone carrying this TCR beta chain was seen a single time. What it binds is not known. This entry is derived from a study of cytomegalovirus exposure and HLA in healthy donors. CDR3 size: 13 residues. The V end was cut by 4 bases, the J end by 5 bases, with 12 bases between. CDR1 and CDR2 (germline): SGHNT, YYREEE (reference sequence). With 60 Vbeta and 13 Jbeta primers, the PCR was carried out. Libraries were prepared by immunoSEQ multiplex PCR; TCRdb keeps only in-frame clonotypes and omits some of them. Found here are about 160,000 clones, about four fifths of them singletons; the top ten hold more than 7%. Every donor was a healthy person donating bone marrow. General observations from the study: According to reports, the classifier identified cytomegalovirus status with high specificity and sensitivity. Later analysis revealed greater clonal expansion in HLA-associated TCR beta chains than in equally common others.

Material for sequencing was PBMCs. The chain employs TRBV5-4 and TRBJ2-5; D not certain. This receptor was taken from a male donor in good health and CMV-seropositive. The CDR3 reads CASSPEQRETQYF. DNA for the CDR3: TGTGCCAGCAGCCCGGAGCAACGGGAGACCCAGTACTTC.